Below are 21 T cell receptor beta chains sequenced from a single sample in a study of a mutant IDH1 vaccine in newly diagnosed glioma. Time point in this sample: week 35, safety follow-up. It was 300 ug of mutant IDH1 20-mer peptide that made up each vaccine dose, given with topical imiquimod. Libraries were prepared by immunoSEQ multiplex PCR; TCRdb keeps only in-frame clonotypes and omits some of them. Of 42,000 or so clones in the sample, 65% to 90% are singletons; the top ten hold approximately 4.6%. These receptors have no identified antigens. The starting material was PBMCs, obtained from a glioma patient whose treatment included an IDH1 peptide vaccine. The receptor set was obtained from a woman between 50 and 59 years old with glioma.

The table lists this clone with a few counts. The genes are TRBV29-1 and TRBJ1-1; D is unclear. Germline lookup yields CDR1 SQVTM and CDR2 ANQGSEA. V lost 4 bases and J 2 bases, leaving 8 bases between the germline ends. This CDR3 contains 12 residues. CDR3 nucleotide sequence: TGCAGCGTTGTACGGATAAACACTGAAGCTTTCTTT. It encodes CSVVRINTEAFF.

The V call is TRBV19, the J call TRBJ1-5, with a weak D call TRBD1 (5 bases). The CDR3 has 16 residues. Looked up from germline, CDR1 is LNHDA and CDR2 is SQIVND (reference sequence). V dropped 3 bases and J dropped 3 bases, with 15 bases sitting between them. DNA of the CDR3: TGTGCCAGTAGTATTGACAGTACCATCTCCAATCAGCCCCAGCATTTT. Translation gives CASSIDSTISNQPQHF.

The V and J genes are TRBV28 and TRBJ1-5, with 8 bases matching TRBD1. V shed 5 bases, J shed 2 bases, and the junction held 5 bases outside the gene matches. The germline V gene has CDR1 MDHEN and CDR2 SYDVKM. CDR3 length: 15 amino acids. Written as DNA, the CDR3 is TGTGCCAGCAGTCTAGCGGGACAGGGCAATCAGCCCCAGCATTTT. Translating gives CASSLAGQGNQPQHF.

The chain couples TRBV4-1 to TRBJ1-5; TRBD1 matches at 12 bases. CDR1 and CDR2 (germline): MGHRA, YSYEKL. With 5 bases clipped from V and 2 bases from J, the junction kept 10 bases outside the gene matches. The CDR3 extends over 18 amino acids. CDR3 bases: TGCGCCAGCAGCGTCCGGGACAGGGGGCGAAGTGGCAATCAGCCCCAGCATTTT. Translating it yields CASSVRDRGRSGNQPQHF.

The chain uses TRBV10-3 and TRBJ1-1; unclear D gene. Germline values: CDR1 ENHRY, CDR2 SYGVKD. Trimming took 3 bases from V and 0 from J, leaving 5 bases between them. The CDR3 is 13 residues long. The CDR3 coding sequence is TGTGCCATCAGTGAATCGTTGAACACTGAAGCTTTCTTT. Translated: CAISESLNTEAFF.

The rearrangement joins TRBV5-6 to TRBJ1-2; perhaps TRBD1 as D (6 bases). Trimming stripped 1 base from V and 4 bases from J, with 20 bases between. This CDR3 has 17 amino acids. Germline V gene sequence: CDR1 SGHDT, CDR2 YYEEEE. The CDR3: CASSLRGAERGGYGYTF. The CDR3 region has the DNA TGTGCCAGCAGCTTGCGGGGGGCCGAACGTGGAGGCTATGGCTACACCTTC.

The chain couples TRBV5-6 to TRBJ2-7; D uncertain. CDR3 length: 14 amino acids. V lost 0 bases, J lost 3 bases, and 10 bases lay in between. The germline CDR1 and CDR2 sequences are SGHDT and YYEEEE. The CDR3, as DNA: TGTGCCAGCAGCTTGGGCTACAACTACTACGAGCAGTACTTC. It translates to CASSLGYNYYEQYF.

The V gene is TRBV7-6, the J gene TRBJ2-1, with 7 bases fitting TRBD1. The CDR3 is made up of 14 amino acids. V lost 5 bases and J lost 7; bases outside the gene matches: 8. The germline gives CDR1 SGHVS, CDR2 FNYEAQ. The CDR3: CASSPRQGRNEQFF. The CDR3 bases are TGTGCCAGCAGCCCCCGACAGGGAAGAAATGAGCAGTTCTTC.

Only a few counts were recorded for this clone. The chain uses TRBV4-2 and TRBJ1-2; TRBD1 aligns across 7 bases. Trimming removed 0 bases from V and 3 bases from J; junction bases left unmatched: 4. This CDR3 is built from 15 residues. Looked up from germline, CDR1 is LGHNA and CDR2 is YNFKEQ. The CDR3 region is CASSQDWQGDYGYTF. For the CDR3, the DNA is TGTGCCAGCAGCCAAGATTGGCAGGGGGACTATGGCTACACCTTC.

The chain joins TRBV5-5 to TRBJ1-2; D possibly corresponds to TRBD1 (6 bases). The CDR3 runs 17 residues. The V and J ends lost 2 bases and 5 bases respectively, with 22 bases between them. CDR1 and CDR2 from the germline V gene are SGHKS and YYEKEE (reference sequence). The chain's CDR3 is CASSFSPGARARYGYTF. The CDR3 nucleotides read TGTGCCAGCAGCTTCTCGCCAGGGGCCCGAGCTAGATATGGCTACACCTTC.

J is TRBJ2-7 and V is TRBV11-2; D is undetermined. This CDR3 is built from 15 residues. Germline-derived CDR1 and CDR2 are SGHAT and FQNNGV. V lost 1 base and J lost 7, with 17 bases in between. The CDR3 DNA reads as TGTGCCAGCAGCTTAGCTGTAGGACCCCGGCGGGAGCAGTACTTC. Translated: CASSLAVGPRREQYF.

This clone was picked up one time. DNA of the CDR3: TGTGCCAGCAGCGTTGGGACTAGCGGCGAGCAGTACTTC. Its protein is CASSVGTSGEQYF. V and J are TRBV9 and TRBJ2-7, with 11 positions matching TRBD2. Germline trimming cut 2 bases from V and 6 bases from J; bases unmatched to any gene: 1. CDR3 length: 13 amino acids. Germline V lookup: CDR1 SGDLS, CDR2 YYNGEE. The variable domain in full, completed from reference TRBV9 and TRBJ2-7, reads DSGVTQTPKHLITATGQRVTLRCSPRSGDLSVYWYQQSLDQGLQFLIQYYNGEERAKGNILERFSAQQFPDLHSELNLSSLELGDSALYFCASSVGTSGEQYFGPGTRLTVT.

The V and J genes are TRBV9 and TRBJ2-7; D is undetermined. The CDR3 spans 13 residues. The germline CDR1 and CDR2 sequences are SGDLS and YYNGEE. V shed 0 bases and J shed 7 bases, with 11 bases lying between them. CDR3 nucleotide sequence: TGTGCCAGCAGCGTAGAGTCGGAAAGGGAGCAGTACTTC. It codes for CASSVESEREQYF.

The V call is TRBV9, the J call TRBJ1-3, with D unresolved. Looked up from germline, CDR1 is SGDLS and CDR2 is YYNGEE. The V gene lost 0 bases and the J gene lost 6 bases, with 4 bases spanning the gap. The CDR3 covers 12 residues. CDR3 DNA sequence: TGTGCCAGCAGCGTAGACGTAAACACCATATATTTT. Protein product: CASSVDVNTIYF.

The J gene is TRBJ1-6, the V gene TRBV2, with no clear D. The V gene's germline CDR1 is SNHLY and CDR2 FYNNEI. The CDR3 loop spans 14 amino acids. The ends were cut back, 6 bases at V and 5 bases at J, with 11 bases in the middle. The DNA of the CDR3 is TGTGCCAGCAGGCCAGTCAATAATAATTCACCCCTCCACTTT. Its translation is CASRPVNNNSPLHF. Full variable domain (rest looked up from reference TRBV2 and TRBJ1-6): EPEVTQTPSHQVTQMGQEVILRCVPISNHLYFYWYRQILGQKVEFLVSFYNNEISEKSEIFDDQFSVERPDGSNFTLKIRSTKLEDSAMYFCASRPVNNNSPLHFGNGTRLTVT.

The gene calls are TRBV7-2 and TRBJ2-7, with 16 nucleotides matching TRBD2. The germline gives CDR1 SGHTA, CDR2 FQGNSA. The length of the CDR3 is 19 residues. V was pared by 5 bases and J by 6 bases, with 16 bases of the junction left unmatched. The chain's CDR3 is CASSATDGTSGGAWREQYF. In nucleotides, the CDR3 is TGTGCCAGCAGCGCTACCGACGGGACTAGCGGGGGGGCGTGGCGCGAGCAGTACTTC.

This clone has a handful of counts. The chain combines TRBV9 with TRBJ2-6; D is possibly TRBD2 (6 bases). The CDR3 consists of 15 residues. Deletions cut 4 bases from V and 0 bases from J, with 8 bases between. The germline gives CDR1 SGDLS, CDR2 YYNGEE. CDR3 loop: CASSSGSSGANVLTF. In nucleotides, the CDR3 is TGTGCCAGCAGCTCCGGGAGCTCTGGGGCCAACGTCCTGACTTTC.

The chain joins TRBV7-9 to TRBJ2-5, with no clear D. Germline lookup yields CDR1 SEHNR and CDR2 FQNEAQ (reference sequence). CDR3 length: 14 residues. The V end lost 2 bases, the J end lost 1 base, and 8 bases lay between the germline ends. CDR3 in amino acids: CASSLHSPQETQYF. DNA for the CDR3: TGTGCCAGCAGCTTACACAGTCCCCAAGAGACCCAGTACTTC.

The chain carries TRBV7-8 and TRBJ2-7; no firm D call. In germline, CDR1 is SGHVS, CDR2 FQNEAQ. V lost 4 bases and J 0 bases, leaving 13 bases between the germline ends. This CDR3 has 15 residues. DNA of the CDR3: TGTGCCAGCAGCTCCCCCGCGGTGAGCTCCTACGAGCAGTACTTC. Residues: CASSSPAVSSYEQYF.

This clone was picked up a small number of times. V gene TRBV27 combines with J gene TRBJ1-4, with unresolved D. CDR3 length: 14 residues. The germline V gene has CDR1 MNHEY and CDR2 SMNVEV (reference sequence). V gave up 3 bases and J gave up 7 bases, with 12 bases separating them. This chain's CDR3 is CASSLTTEGEKLFF. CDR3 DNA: TGTGCCAGCAGTTTGACCACTGAGGGTGAAAAACTGTTTTTT.

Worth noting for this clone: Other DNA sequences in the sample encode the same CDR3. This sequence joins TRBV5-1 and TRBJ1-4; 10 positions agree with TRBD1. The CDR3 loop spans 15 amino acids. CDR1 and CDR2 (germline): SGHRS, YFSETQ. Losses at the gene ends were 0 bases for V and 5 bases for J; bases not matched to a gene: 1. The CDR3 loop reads CASSLEGQGNEKLFF. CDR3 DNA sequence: TGCGCCAGCAGCTTGGAGGGACAGGGGAATGAAAAACTGTTTTTT.